This T cell receptor beta chain came from a study of Graves' ophthalmopathy and Graves' hyperthyroidism. Germline values: CDR1 DFQATT, CDR2 SNEGSKA (reference sequence). After removal of 3 bases from V and 2 bases from J, the junction contained 6 bases not matched to a gene. This CDR3 region has 14 residues. The study amplified TCR beta CDR3 regions using RNA transcripts. HTBI-primed RT-PCR formed the first round, and a multiplex PCR formed the second. TCRdb independently ran MiXCR on the multiplex PCR reads; one entry per CDR3 protein. Of just over 600,000 distinct CDR3 sequences detected, roughly 20% appear once; the ten largest clones hold approximately 6.5%. This clonotype was seen at least ten times.

This chain uses TRBV20-1 with TRBJ2-5; 7 bases line up with TRBD2. This receptor was identified in a woman younger than 35 with stable Graves' hyperthyroidism. Some clones in this sample may be carry-over from other donors' samples. Sequencing was carried out using peripheral blood. Written as DNA, the CDR3 is TGCAGTGCTAGCCTAGCGGTGGTGCAAGAGACCCAGTACTTC. Its translation: CSASLAVVQETQYF.